This T cell receptor (beta chain) was found in a study of blood T cell repertoires in COVID-19. Study-level background: Acute and convalescent COVID-19 samples came from the United States, Italy and Spain.

The CDR3 totals 16 residues. The V gene's germline CDR1 is SGHNT and CDR2 YYREEE (reference sequence). The V gene end was trimmed by 2 bases and the J gene end by 4 bases; junction bases not matched to a gene: 4. Profiling relied on immunoSEQ multiplex PCR, and the TCRdb table lists in-frame clones only, not all of them. The sample has some 300,000 clones, around nine tenths seen once. Sequencing input: peripheral blood. The rearrangement links TRBV5-4 to TRBJ2-1; 12 bases are a match to TRBD2. The TCR was taken from a man in his sixties or seventies with acute or convalescent COVID-19. The DNA for the CDR3 is TGTGCCAGCAGCTTAACTAGCGGGGGGACGTACAATGAGCAGTTCTTC. The encoded protein is CASSLTSGGTYNEQFF. The complete variable domain, with remaining parts taken from reference TRBV5-4 and TRBJ2-1, reads ETGVTQSPTHLIKTRGQQVTLRCSSQSGHNTVSWYQQALGQGPQFIFQYYREEENGRGNFPPRFSGLQFPNYSSELNVNALELDDSALYLCASSLTSGGTYNEQFFGPGTRLTVL.